The sample holds one count of the clone carrying this T cell receptor beta chain. CDR3 length equals 12 residues. V lost 2 bases and J lost 4, with 8 bases in between. The V gene's germline CDR1 is SQVTM and CDR2 ANQGSEA. The data derive from a study of blood T cell repertoires in COVID-19. Study details: Whether acute or convalescent, the COVID-19 samples came from the United States, Italy and Spain. The cDNA or gDNA used as material had been derived from T cells, B-cell-depleted T cells, or PBMCs.

The authors' processing: Amplified reference gene primers provided the basis for estimating nucleated cell counts. Profiled with immunoSEQ multiplex PCR; TCRdb holds only in-frame clones, not every one. That table supplies the V and J calls and clone size; D and trimming were determined from the DNA. The sample consists of approximately 120,000 clones, roughly 82% of them appearing once. This sequence was found in a woman of 80 years or more with active or convalescent COVID-19. This chain connects TRBV29-1 to TRBJ1-2; D may be TRBD1 (5 bases). The specimen sequenced was peripheral blood. The chain's CDR3 is CSVELGGYGYTF. The CDR3 DNA reads TGCAGCGTTGAACTGGGGGGCTATGGCTACACCTTC.